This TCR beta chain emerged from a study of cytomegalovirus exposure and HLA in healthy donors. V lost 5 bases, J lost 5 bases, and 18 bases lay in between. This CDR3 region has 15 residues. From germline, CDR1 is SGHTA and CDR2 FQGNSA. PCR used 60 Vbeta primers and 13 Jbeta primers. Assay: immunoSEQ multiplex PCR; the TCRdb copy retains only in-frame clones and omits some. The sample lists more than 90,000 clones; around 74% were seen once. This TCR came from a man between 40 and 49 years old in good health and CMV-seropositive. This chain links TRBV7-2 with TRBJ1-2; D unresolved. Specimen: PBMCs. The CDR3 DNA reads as TGTGCCAGCAGCCCCTCGGGGAACGCCCTTTATGGCTACACCTTC. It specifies CASSPSGNALYGYTF.